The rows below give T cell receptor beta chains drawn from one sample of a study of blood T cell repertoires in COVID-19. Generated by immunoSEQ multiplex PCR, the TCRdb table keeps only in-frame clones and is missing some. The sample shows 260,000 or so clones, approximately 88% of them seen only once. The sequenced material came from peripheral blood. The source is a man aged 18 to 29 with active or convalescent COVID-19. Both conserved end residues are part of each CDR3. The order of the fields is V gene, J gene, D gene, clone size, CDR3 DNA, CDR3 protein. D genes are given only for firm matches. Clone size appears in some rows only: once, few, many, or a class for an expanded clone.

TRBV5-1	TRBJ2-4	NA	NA	TGCGCCAGCAGCTTTCAGGGCCCTGACAAAAACATTCAGTACTTC	CASSFQGPDKNIQYF
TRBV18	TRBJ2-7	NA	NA	TGTGCCAGCTCACCACTTCGAGGGAGGTCCTACGAGCAGTACTTC	CASSPLRGRSYEQYF
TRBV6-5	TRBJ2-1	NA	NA	TGTGCCAGCAGTACTGGAGCGTATGAGCAGTTCTTC	CASSTGAYEQFF
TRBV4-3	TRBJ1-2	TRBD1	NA	TGCGCCAGCAGCCAAGGACAGGGGCCCTATGGCTACACCTTC	CASSQGQGPYGYTF
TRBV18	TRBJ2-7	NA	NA	TGTGCCAGCTCACCACGGTCAGACTACGAGCAGTACTTC	CASSPRSDYEQYF
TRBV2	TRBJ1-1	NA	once	TGTGCCAGCCGAACCCAGGGAGGTCTGAACACTGAAGCTTTCTTT	CASRTQGGLNTEAFF
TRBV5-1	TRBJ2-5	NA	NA	TGCGCCAGCAGCTTGGCCGGGCAAAGGGGAGAGACCCAGTACTTC	CASSLAGQRGETQYF
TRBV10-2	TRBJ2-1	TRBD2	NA	TGCGCCAGCACCGGAGCGGGGTCCGGCAATGAGCAGTTCTTC	CASTGAGSGNEQFF
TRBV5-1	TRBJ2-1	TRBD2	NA	TGCGCCAGCAGCCCAGAGGGACTAGCGGGGGAGTACAATGAGCAGTTCTTC	CASSPEGLAGEYNEQFF
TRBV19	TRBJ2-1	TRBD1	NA	TGTGCCACGCAGGGACAGGCGAACAATGAGCAGTTCTTC	CATQGQANNEQFF
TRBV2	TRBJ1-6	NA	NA	TGTGCCAGAGGTGGGGAGTCCTATAATTCACCCCTCCACTTT	CARGGESYNSPLHF
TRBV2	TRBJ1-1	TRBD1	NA	TGTGCCAGCAGTTTACAGGGGCCAACCGCTTTGGGAGCTTTCTTT	CASSLQGPTALGAFF
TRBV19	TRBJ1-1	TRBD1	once	TGTGCCAGTAGTATTCAGGGGGCAAGATCAGGTACTGAAGCTTTCTTT	CASSIQGARSGTEAFF
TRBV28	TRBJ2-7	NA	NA	TGTGCCAGCAGTTTACGGGGGACCTGGGAGCAGTACTTC	CASSLRGTWEQYF
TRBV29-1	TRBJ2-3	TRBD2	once	TGCAGCGTTCCCCTTGGCGAGCGGGGGGGCCCAGATACGCAGTATTTT	CSVPLGERGGPDTQYF
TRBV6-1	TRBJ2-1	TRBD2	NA	TGTGCCAGCAGTGAAGTTCTAGCGGGGGGCCGGCATGAGCAGTTCTTC	CASSEVLAGGRHEQFF
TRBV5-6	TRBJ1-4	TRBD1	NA	TGTGCCAGCAGCTCCATGGACAGGGATAATGAAAAACTGTTTTTT	CASSSMDRDNEKLFF
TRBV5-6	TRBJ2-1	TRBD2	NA	TGTGCCAGCAGCTTCCAACTAGCGGGAGAGCAGTTCTTC	CASSFQLAGEQFF
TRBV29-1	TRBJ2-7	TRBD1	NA	TGCAGCGTTGTCGACAGGGCCTTCTACGAGCAGTACTTC	CSVVDRAFYEQYF
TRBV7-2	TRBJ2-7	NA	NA	TGTGCCAGCAGCGAGCTTGGCGGTGCATCTTCCTACGAGCAGTACTTC	CASSELGGASSYEQYF
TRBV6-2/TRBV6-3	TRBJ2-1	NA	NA	TGTGCCAGCAGTTACTCCCGGGGAGAGGGTGAGCAGTTCTTC	CASSYSRGEGEQFF
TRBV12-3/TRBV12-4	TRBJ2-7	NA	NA	TGTGCCAGCAGTTTAGGGCTAGCGCCCGAGCAGTACTTC	CASSLGLAPEQYF
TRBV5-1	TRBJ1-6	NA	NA	TGCGCCAGCAAGACAGGAAGCTCCTATAATTCACCCCTCCACTTT	CASKTGSSYNSPLHF
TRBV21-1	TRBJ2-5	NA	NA	TGTGCCAGCAGCTCCGGGACTAGTAGGGAGACCCAGTACTTC	CASSSGTSRETQYF
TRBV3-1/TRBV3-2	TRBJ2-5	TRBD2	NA	TGTGCCAGCAGCCGACCGTCGTTTTCGGCGGGGGGCATGGAGACCCAGTACTTC	CASSRPSFSAGGMETQYF
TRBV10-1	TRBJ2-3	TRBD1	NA	TGCGCCAGCAGTGTGGGCGACAGGGGCACAGATACGCAGTATTTT	CASSVGDRGTDTQYF
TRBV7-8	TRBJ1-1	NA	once	TGTGCCAGCAGCTTACAGGGTAGGTTGAACACTGAAGCTTTCTTT	CASSLQGRLNTEAFF
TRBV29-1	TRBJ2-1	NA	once	TGCAGCGTTGAAGATCCCAGGAGGTACCTCAATGAGCAGTTCTTC	CSVEDPRRYLNEQFF
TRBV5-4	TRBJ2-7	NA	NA	TGTGCCAGCAGCCCGGGACTGGGGCTAGAGCAGTACTTC	CASSPGLGLEQYF
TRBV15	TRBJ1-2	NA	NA	TGTGCCACCAGCAGAGACCCCTGGGCACGGTTGATTTTCTATGGCTACACCTTC	CATSRDPWARLIFYGYTF
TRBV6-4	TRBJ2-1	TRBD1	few	TGTGCCAGCAGTGAAAGTGGACAGGGGGGGAATGAGCAGTTCTTC	CASSESGQGGNEQFF
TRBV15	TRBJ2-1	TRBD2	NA	TGTGCCACCTCCTCGCGGGGGGGAGCGTACAATGAGCAGTTCTTC	CATSSRGGAYNEQFF
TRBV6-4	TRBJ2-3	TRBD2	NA	TGTGCCAGCAGCGCTGGGACTATTCCAGATACGCAGTATTTT	CASSAGTIPDTQYF
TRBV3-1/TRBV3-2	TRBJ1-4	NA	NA	TGTGCCAGCAGCCCCCAGGAGGCAGTGGATAATGAAAAACTGTTTTTT	CASSPQEAVDNEKLFF
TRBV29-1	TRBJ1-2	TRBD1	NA	TGCAGCGCGTTAGACAGGGCCAATGGCTACACCTTC	CSALDRANGYTF
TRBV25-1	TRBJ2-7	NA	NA	TGTGCCAGCAGTAATGGAGTACAGGTGAACTCCTACGAGCAGTACTTC	CASSNGVQVNSYEQYF
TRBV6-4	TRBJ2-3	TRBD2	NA	TGTGCCAGCAGTGCGGGGGGTCCCACAGATACGCAGTATTTT	CASSAGGPTDTQYF
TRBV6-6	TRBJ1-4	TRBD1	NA	TGTGCCAGCACCCCGAATGACAGGGGGACTGAAAAACTGTTTTTT	CASTPNDRGTEKLFF